This is a list of T cell receptor beta chains from one sample in a study of blood T cell repertoires in COVID-19. Here immunoSEQ multiplex PCR was the method, and the copy in TCRdb shows in-frame clones only, minus some. This sample has over 130,000 clones; about 87% occur once, and the top ten carry approximately 10%. Sequences were obtained from peripheral blood. These receptors came from an elderly woman with acute or convalescent COVID-19. The CDR3 runs from the conserved cysteine through the conserved F or W. D genes are given only for firm matches. Where a row states a size, it is once, few, many or the class of an expanded clone; other rows omit it.

TRBV7-2	NA	TRBD1	TRBJ1-2	TGTGCCAGTACCCCGGGACAGGGAAACTATGGCTACACCTTC	CASTPGQGNYGYTF
TRBV18	once	TRBD1	TRBJ2-2	TGTGCCAGCTCACCTCCGGGACAGTACACCGGGGAGCTGTTTTTT	CASSPPGQYTGELFF
TRBV9	NA	TRBD1	TRBJ2-3	TGTGCCAGCAGCGCCCCCCTCAGCACAGGGGGCACAGATACGCAGTATTTT	CASSAPLSTGGTDTQYF
TRBV30	NA	NA	TRBJ2-7	TGTGCCTTATCTACGGGACTCTACGAGCAGTACTTC	CALSTGLYEQYF
TRBV7-9	NA	NA	TRBJ1-2	TGTGCCAGCAGCTTAGGACACAACTATGGCTACACCTTC	CASSLGHNYGYTF
TRBV6-6	NA	NA	TRBJ1-2	TGTGCCAGCAGTTCTTCAGCGGCCCTAACTAACTATGGCTACACCTTC	CASSSSAALTNYGYTF
TRBV6-2/TRBV6-3	NA	TRBD1	TRBJ1-2	TGTGCCAGCAGTCCAGTAGCTCGACAGGGTCCTCTCTATGGCTACACCTTC	CASSPVARQGPLYGYTF
TRBV5-1	NA	NA	TRBJ1-3	TGCGCCAGCAGCTTGGCCGGCGGGTCCTCTGGAAACACCATATATTTT	CASSLAGGSSGNTIYF
TRBV5-1	NA	TRBD1	TRBJ2-5	TGCGCCAGCAGCCTGAAACCGGGACAGGGGATGCAAGAGACCCAGTACTTC	CASSLKPGQGMQETQYF
TRBV2	NA	NA	TRBJ1-5	TGTGCCAGCAGTCCCACAGGTAGGAGTCAGCCCCAGCATTTT	CASSPTGRSQPQHF
TRBV30	NA	NA	TRBJ1-2	TGTGCCTGGAGTAGTTCCGGGTACTATGGCTACACCTTC	CAWSSSGYYGYTF
TRBV7-2	NA	TRBD2	TRBJ2-3	TGTGCCAGCAGCTTAGTTGCGGGGGGTGCTACAGATACGCAGTATTTT	CASSLVAGGATDTQYF
TRBV30	NA	NA	TRBJ2-2	TGTGCCTGGAGTGTATTAGCGACGAACACCGGGGAGCTGTTTTTT	CAWSVLATNTGELFF
TRBV7-3	NA	NA	TRBJ2-2	TGTGCCAGCAGCTTAATGCGGGCGAACACCGGGGAGCTGTTTTTT	CASSLMRANTGELFF
TRBV5-1	NA	NA	TRBJ1-2	TGCGCCAGCAGCCCGGGACGGACTACCGGATATGGCTACACCTTC	CASSPGRTTGYGYTF
TRBV2	NA	NA	TRBJ2-2	TGTGCCAGCATTGATTGGAGGGACGCCGGGGAGCTGTTTTTT	CASIDWRDAGELFF
TRBV5-1	NA	NA	TRBJ1-1	TGCGCCAGCAGCTTGGCGGCGGAGAACACTGAAGCTTTCTTT	CASSLAAENTEAFF
TRBV9	NA	TRBD1	TRBJ2-2	TGTGCCAGCAGCCCACTCCGGGACAGGGGGTTCACCGGGGAGCTGTTTTTT	CASSPLRDRGFTGELFF
TRBV27	NA	TRBD1	TRBJ2-7	TGTGCCAGCAGTTTATTGGGACAGGGGGCGTACGAGCAGTACTTC	CASSLLGQGAYEQYF
TRBV5-6	once	TRBD1	TRBJ1-2	TGTGCCAGCAGCGTCTCCGGGACAGGGATCGGCTATGGCTACACCTTC	CASSVSGTGIGYGYTF
TRBV9	NA	TRBD1	TRBJ1-6	TGTGCCAGCAGCGTTATGCCCGGGACAGGGGTCGGAAATTCACCCCTCCACTTT	CASSVMPGTGVGNSPLHF
TRBV19	NA	NA	TRBJ2-7	TGTGCCACTTCTACAGGGTTGGGCGTCTACGAGCAGTACTTC	CATSTGLGVYEQYF
TRBV4-2	once	NA	TRBJ2-1	TGTGCCAGCAGCCCCTCCGGAGGGGCTTGGGATGAGCAGTTCTTC	CASSPSGGAWDEQFF
TRBV5-1	NA	TRBD2	TRBJ2-7	TGCGCCAGCAGCTTGGCCTCTAGCGGGGCCTCCTACGAGCAGTACTTC	CASSLASSGASYEQYF
TRBV9	NA	NA	TRBJ2-1	TGTGCCAGCAGCGTAGAGTCAGGGAGGGGGTACAATGAGCAGTTCTTC	CASSVESGRGYNEQFF
TRBV19	once	TRBD1	TRBJ1-5	TGTGCCAGTAGTAGGGACAGGGAGTTTGCTCAGCCCCAGCATTTT	CASSRDREFAQPQHF
TRBV16	NA	NA	TRBJ1-6	TGTGCCAGCAGCCAATCGGTCAGGAAGGATAATTCACCCCTCCACTTT	CASSQSVRKDNSPLHF
TRBV5-1	NA	TRBD2	TRBJ2-7	TGCGCCAGCAGCTATAGCGGGGGACCCCTCTACGAGCAGTACTTC	CASSYSGGPLYEQYF
TRBV21-1	NA	NA	TRBJ2-5	TGTGCCAGCAGCAAATCCCGAAAGGCCGGGACAGGGGGCGGAGGGGAGACCCAGTACTTC	CASSKSRKAGTGGGGETQYF
TRBV12-5	NA	NA	TRBJ1-1	TGTGCTAGTGGTTTGGGGGCGGCCCCGGGGACTGAAGCTTTCTTT	CASGLGAAPGTEAFF
TRBV2	NA	TRBD1	TRBJ1-5	TGTGCCAGCGATGAAGGGACAGGGGGTAAGGCCCAGCATTTT	CASDEGTGGKAQHF
TRBV7-9	once	NA	TRBJ2-7	TGTGCCAGCAGCTTAATGTCAGGTGGCTCCTACGAGCAGTACTTC	CASSLMSGGSYEQYF
TRBV6-4	NA	NA	TRBJ1-5	TGTGCCAGCAGTGAGCAGGGAGGGAATCAGCCCCAGCATTTT	CASSEQGGNQPQHF
TRBV19	few	NA	TRBJ1-2	TGTGCCAGTAGTATGCGGGCGCAAGCTAGAGGCTACACCTTC	CASSMRAQARGYTF